Shown below are 26 T cell receptor beta chains from a single sample sequenced in a study of T cell responses to AZD1222 COVID-19 vaccine. Only in-frame clones appear in the TCRdb table, and some are missing; sequencing was by immunoSEQ multiplex PCR. The profile shows about 93,000 clones, approximately 86% of them singletons. The sample was peripheral blood, taken on day 0 of AZD1222 vaccination. These receptors were collected from an adult in good health.

This chain links TRBV14 with TRBJ1-4; weak D call: TRBD1 (5 bases). The CDR3 extends over 13 amino acids. CDR1 and CDR2 from the germline V gene are SGHDN and FVKESK. Trimming cost V 4 bases and J 5 bases, with 8 bases left between them. CDR3 nucleotide sequence: TGTGCCAGCAGCCGTAACAGGAATGAAAAACTGTTTTTT. This translates into CASSRNRNEKLFF.

The rearrangement joins TRBV3-1 (or the pseudogene TRBV3-2) to TRBJ1-2; D is perhaps TRBD1 (5 bases). V shed 1 base and J shed 7 bases, with 13 bases lying between them. There are 14 residues in the CDR3. CDR1 LGHDT and CDR2 YNNKEL come from the germline V gene (reference sequence). CDR3 protein: CASSQGGSRIGYTF. The DNA of the CDR3 is TGTGCCAGCAGCCAAGGGGGGTCGAGAATTGGCTACACCTTC.

The rearrangement uses TRBV2 and TRBJ1-4; D unclear. Deletions cut 1 base from V and 2 bases from J, with 2 bases between. Germline loops: CDR1 SNHLY, CDR2 FYNNEI. This CDR3 is built from 13 residues. CDR3 in DNA: TGTGCCAGCAGTGAAGTGACTAATGAAAAACTGTTTTTT. It codes for CASSEVTNEKLFF.

This clone was seen a single time. J is TRBJ2-3 and V is TRBV30; D may correspond to TRBD1 or TRBD2 (5 bases each). CDR3 length: 14 residues. Germline lookup yields CDR1 GTSNPN and CDR2 SVGIG (reference sequence). Deletions cut 0 bases from V and 1 base from J, with 8 bases between. The DNA for the CDR3 is TGTGCCTGGAGTGTAATGGGGGGCACAGATACGCAGTATTTT. Its protein is CAWSVMGGTDTQYF.

The J gene is TRBJ2-7, the V gene TRBV19; the D is unclear. The germline V and J ends were trimmed by 4 bases and 3 bases, with 10 bases remaining between them. Germline CDR1 reads LNHDA; CDR2 reads SQIVND (reference sequence). The CDR3 extends over 13 amino acids. The CDR3 is CASSTSIYYEQYF. In DNA, the CDR3 is TGTGCCAGTAGTACCTCGATCTACTACGAGCAGTACTTC.

V and J are TRBV27 and TRBJ2-3; 7 nucleotides agree with TRBD2. The germline gives CDR1 MNHEY, CDR2 SMNVEV (reference sequence). CDR3 length: 15 amino acids. V lost 4 bases and J lost 5; bases outside the gene matches: 9. The CDR3 spells CASSWGRASGDTQYF. CDR3 coding DNA: TGTGCCAGCAGTTGGGGGAGGGCCTCAGGAGATACGCAGTATTTT.

This clone occurred once. The chain joins TRBV3-1 (or the pseudogene TRBV3-2) to TRBJ1-3; 7 bases are a match to TRBD1. The CDR3 is made up of 15 amino acids. The V gene's germline CDR1 is LGHDT and CDR2 YNNKEL (reference sequence). V trimming: 3 bases; J trimming: 2 bases; junction bases outside the gene matches: 4. CDR3 DNA: TGTGCCAGCAGCCACCCCCAGGGGGCTGGAAACACCATATATTTT. Translating it yields CASSHPQGAGNTIYF.

V usage is TRBV5-5 and J usage is TRBJ2-3; TRBD2 aligns across 10 bases. After removal of 4 bases from V and 0 bases from J, the junction contained 5 bases not matched to a gene. Germline CDR1 reads SGHKS; CDR2 reads YYEKEE (reference sequence). This CDR3 contains 16 residues. The CDR3 nucleotides are TGTGCCAGCAGCGGGGGGACTAGCGAAAGCACAGATACGCAGTATTTT. It is translated as CASSGGTSESTDTQYF.

V and J are TRBV3-1 (or the pseudogene TRBV3-2) and TRBJ1-5; TRBD1 might be the D (5 bases). V dropped 4 bases and J dropped 4 bases, with 11 bases sitting between them. This CDR3 comprises 14 residues. Germline assignment: CDR1 LGHDT and CDR2 YNNKEL (reference sequence). The CDR3 coding sequence is TGTGCCAGCAGCCTATACCAGGGTAATCAGCCCCAGCATTTT. It yields the protein CASSLYQGNQPQHF.

The V gene is TRBV19, the J gene TRBJ1-6; no clear D. Germline CDR1 LNHDA, CDR2 SQIVND (reference sequence). The CDR3 runs to 18 residues. V gave up 5 bases and J gave up 0 bases, with 17 bases separating them. The DNA for the CDR3 is TGTGCCAGTAGTCCAAGACCGGGAGCGAGCTCCTATAATTCACCCCTCCACTTT. Translated, it gives CASSPRPGASSYNSPLHF.

This chain joins TRBV15 and TRBJ1-2; possible D gene TRBD1, 5 bases. The CDR3 sequence is 14 residues long. Germline V gene data show CDR1 as LNHNV and CDR2 as YYDKDF (reference sequence). Trimming removed 0 bases from V and 8 bases from J, with 13 bases in between. CDR3 in amino acids: CATSRDRYGGGYTF. CDR3 nucleotides: TGTGCCACCAGCAGAGATCGTTACGGGGGAGGCTACACCTTC.

There are a few counts of this clone. The sample carries other DNA sequences with the same CDR3. The J gene is TRBJ1-2, the V gene TRBV7-2; D remains unclear. Trimming removed 2 bases from V and 5 bases from J, with 9 bases in between. CDR1 is SGHTA, CDR2 FQGNSA, per germline. The CDR3 is 13 amino acids. The CDR3 nucleotides read TGTGCCAGCAGCTTAAGCGGTGGATATGGCTACACCTTC. It yields the protein CASSLSGGYGYTF.

The V call is TRBV27, the J call TRBJ2-6; D may be TRBD1 (5 bases). CDR3 length: 17 residues. Germline-derived CDR1 and CDR2 are MNHEY and SMNVEV (reference sequence). Trimming pared 6 bases from V and 0 bases from J, leaving 15 bases between. The CDR3 sequence: CASSPPPRASGANVLTF. The CDR3 nucleotides read TGTGCCAGCAGCCCGCCCCCCAGGGCCTCTGGGGCCAACGTCCTGACTTTC.

In nucleotides, the CDR3 is TGTGCCAGCATTAACAGGGGCGCTGAAGCTTTCTTT. This sequence encodes CASINRGAEAFF. This sequence joins TRBV12-3 or TRBV12-4 and TRBJ1-1; 7 positions match TRBD1. The CDR3 contains 12 residues. J lost 6 bases, V lost 7 bases, and 5 bases had no gene match.

The J gene is TRBJ1-3, the V gene TRBV6-1, with D unresolved. The V end was cut by 1 base, the J end by 3 bases, with 13 bases between. Per the germline V gene, CDR1 is MNHNS and CDR2 is SASEGT. The CDR3 runs 16 residues. CDR3 residues: CASSEVVSHLGNTIYF. The CDR3 DNA reads as TGTGCCAGCAGTGAAGTAGTCAGCCACCTTGGAAACACCATATATTTT.

The chain links TRBV4-1 to TRBJ1-1; D is unclear. This CDR3 is 15 amino acids long. Germline CDR1 is MGHRA and CDR2 is YSYEKL. The V end lost 0 bases, the J end lost 1 base, and 9 bases lay between the germline ends. CDR3 coding DNA: TGCGCCAGCAGCCAAGATCCGGGGAGGAACACTGAAGCTTTCTTT. Translation: CASSQDPGRNTEAFF.

Here the CDR3 reads CASSSGGANQETQYF. In DNA, the CDR3 is TGTGCCAGCAGCTCGGGGGGGGCAAATCAAGAGACCCAGTACTTC. The chain has TRBV7-2 and TRBJ2-5; 8 bases agree with TRBD2. Germline V gives CDR1 SGHTA, CDR2 FQGNSA. Trimming at V came to 4 bases and at J to 2 bases, leaving 6 bases not matched to a gene. The length of the CDR3 is 15 residues.

The V call is TRBV9, the J call TRBJ1-6, with 10 nucleotides matching TRBD1. Germline CDR1 and CDR2: SGDLS and YYNGEE. The CDR3 has 15 residues. The trim removed 3 bases at V and 7 bases at J, leaving 4 bases unmatched. CDR3 protein: CASSGQGAKNSPLHF. The CDR3 DNA sequence: TGTGCCAGCAGCGGACAGGGGGCGAAGAATTCACCCCTCCACTTT. The full variable domain, completed using reference TRBV9 and TRBJ1-6, is DSGVTQTPKHLITATGQRVTLRCSPRSGDLSVYWYQQSLDQGLQFLIQYYNGEERAKGNILERFSAQQFPDLHSELNLSSLELGDSALYFCASSGQGAKNSPLHFGNGTRLTVT.

The chain combines TRBV7-9 with TRBJ2-1; 7 bases are a match to TRBD1. From germline, CDR1 is SEHNR and CDR2 FQNEAQ (reference sequence). This CDR3 spans 16 amino acids. V dropped 5 bases and J dropped 5; count of bases not matched to a gene: 12. CDR3 nucleotide sequence: TGTGCCAGCAGCCCTGACAGGGAATACTATCACAATGAGCAGTTCTTC. Amino acid sequence: CASSPDREYYHNEQFF.

The CDR3 loop reads CASSQGQGVMNTEAFF. CDR3 DNA: TGCGCCAGCAGCCAAGGACAGGGGGTGATGAACACTGAAGCTTTCTTT. The chain carries TRBV4-1 and TRBJ1-1, with 9 bases matching TRBD1. Per the germline V gene, CDR1 is MGHRA and CDR2 is YSYEKL. This CDR3 has 16 amino acids. The J segment lost 0 bases and the V segment lost 1 base, leaving 3 bases of the junction unmatched.

On this clone: This sample includes further DNA sequences coding for the same CDR3. The genes are TRBV11-3 and TRBJ1-2, with D maybe TRBD1 (5 bases). Germline values: CDR1 SGHNT, CDR2 YENEEA. V dropped 0 bases and J dropped 4 bases, with 15 bases sitting between them. CDR3 length: 16 amino acids. The CDR3 DNA reads as TGTGCCAGCAGCTTAGAAGGTCGGGGGGGGAGCTATGGCTACACCTTC. It specifies CASSLEGRGGSYGYTF.

This chain uses TRBV6-1 with TRBJ1-5, with unresolved D. Trimming removed 2 bases from V and 5 bases from J, with 10 bases in between. This CDR3 is 14 amino acids long. CDR1 is MNHNS, CDR2 SASEGT, per germline. DNA of the CDR3: TGTGCCAGCAGTGAACGGGAGGCACATCAGCCCCAGCATTTT. This encodes CASSEREAHQPQHF.

This chain links TRBV6-1 with TRBJ2-7, with 10 nucleotides matching TRBD2. V shed 2 bases and J 3 bases; nucleotides not matched to a gene: 7. This CDR3 contains 16 residues. Germline V lookup: CDR1 MNHNS, CDR2 SASEGT. CDR3: CASSEYLTSGNYEQYF. The CDR3 nucleotides are TGTGCCAGCAGTGAATATTTAACTAGCGGGAACTACGAGCAGTACTTC.

V and J are TRBV6-5 and TRBJ2-1; no firm D call. CDR1 and CDR2 from the germline V gene are MNHEY and SVGAGI. CDR3 size: 11 residues. Between the trimmed V and J ends, which lost 6 bases and 7 bases, there was a span of 7 bases. The CDR3 region is CASSTSNEQFF. The CDR3, as DNA: TGTGCCAGCAGCACAAGTAATGAGCAGTTCTTC.

The chain carries TRBV5-4 and TRBJ2-2; TRBD2 matches 8 bases. Per germline, CDR1 SGHNT and CDR2 YYREEE (reference sequence). Trimming removed 4 bases from V and 4 bases from J; junction bases left unmatched: 9. The CDR3 contains 16 residues. CDR3 sequence: CASSPGLDASTGELFF. The CDR3, as DNA: TGTGCCAGCAGCCCGGGACTAGACGCTTCCACCGGGGAGCTGTTTTTT.

The chain combines TRBV3-1 (or the pseudogene TRBV3-2) with TRBJ2-3; possibly TRBD1 for D (6 bases). Germline lookup yields CDR1 LGHDT and CDR2 YNNKEL (reference sequence). Trimming took 6 bases from V and 7 from J, leaving 17 bases between them. The CDR3 contains 14 residues. CDR3 residues: CASRDSRAVNTQYF. The DNA of the CDR3 is TGTGCCAGCAGGGACAGCCGAGCGGTGAATACGCAGTATTTT.